These T cell receptor beta chains were read from a single sample in a study of control samples from healthy donors and cancer patients. The data were produced by immunoSEQ multiplex PCR, yet TCRdb's version contains in-frame clones alone and is incomplete. The repertoire holds about 82,000 clones, with roughly 90% as singletons. Sequencing input: blood. The receptors originated from a man between 45 and 60 years old in good health. Each CDR3 is given with its conserved first and last residue. The D gene is left open where the match is weak. The listing skips clone size in some rows; elsewhere it reads once, few, many or a size class.

d_gene: NA
j_gene: TRBJ1-2
abundance: few
v_gene: TRBV30
CDR3nt: TGTGCCTGGATTGGGACACGGCGAAACTATGGCTACACCTTC
CDR3aa: CAWIGTRRNYGYTF

d_gene: NA
j_gene: TRBJ1-1
abundance: NA
v_gene: TRBV4-2
CDR3nt: TGTGCCAGCAGCCAACTGAACACTGAAGCTTTCTTT
CDR3aa: CASSQLNTEAFF

d_gene: NA
j_gene: TRBJ2-6
abundance: NA
v_gene: TRBV6-2/TRBV6-3
CDR3nt: TGTGCCAGCAGCTCGACAGGCGGCTCTGGGGCCAACGTCCTGACTTTC
CDR3aa: CASSSTGGSGANVLTF

d_gene: TRBD1
j_gene: TRBJ1-2
abundance: NA
v_gene: TRBV19
CDR3nt: TGTGCCAGTAGTGTACCCAACGACAGGGCATACACCTTC
CDR3aa: CASSVPNDRAYTF

d_gene: TRBD2
j_gene: TRBJ2-3
abundance: NA
v_gene: TRBV7-2
CDR3nt: TGTGCCAGCAGCCCTAGAGAGCCTAGCGGGGGGCTAAGCACAGATACGCAGTATTTT
CDR3aa: CASSPREPSGGLSTDTQYF

d_gene: NA
j_gene: TRBJ2-7
abundance: NA
v_gene: TRBV10-2
CDR3nt: TGCGCCAGCAGTGAGTCAATGGGCAGCGAGTACTTC
CDR3aa: CASSESMGSEYF

d_gene: NA
j_gene: TRBJ2-5
abundance: once
v_gene: TRBV19
CDR3nt: TGTGCCAGTAGCGACTCAGGGCCCATCCAAGAGACCCAGTACTTC
CDR3aa: CASSDSGPIQETQYF

d_gene: NA
j_gene: TRBJ1-4
abundance: NA
v_gene: TRBV11-2
CDR3nt: TGTGCCAGCAGCTTAATGGGGAGGGAACTGTTTTTT
CDR3aa: CASSLMGRELFF

d_gene: TRBD2
j_gene: TRBJ2-1
abundance: NA
v_gene: TRBV27
CDR3nt: TGTGCCAGCAGTCCCAACGTTCGGTCCTTGGGGACTAGTGGCAATGAGCAGTTCTTC
CDR3aa: CASSPNVRSLGTSGNEQFF

d_gene: TRBD1
j_gene: TRBJ1-2
abundance: NA
v_gene: TRBV2
CDR3nt: TGTGCCAGCATGGAACAGGGGCCTTTTAACTATGGCTACACCTTC
CDR3aa: CASMEQGPFNYGYTF

d_gene: TRBD2
j_gene: TRBJ2-5
abundance: NA
v_gene: TRBV5-6
CDR3nt: TGTGCCAGCAGCTTGATTAAGCTAGCGGGGGGTGAGACCCAGTACTTC
CDR3aa: CASSLIKLAGGETQYF

d_gene: NA
j_gene: TRBJ2-3
abundance: NA
v_gene: TRBV21-1
CDR3nt: TGTGCCAGCAGCAAAGGAAGGGCGGGGGGGCCGTGCACAGATACGCAGTATTTT
CDR3aa: CASSKGRAGGPCTDTQYF

d_gene: NA
j_gene: TRBJ2-4
abundance: NA
v_gene: TRBV7-2
CDR3nt: TGTGCCAGCAGCTTAGATCGGGCCGTTAAGGGCATTCAGTACTTC
CDR3aa: CASSLDRAVKGIQYF

d_gene: NA
j_gene: TRBJ1-1
abundance: NA
v_gene: TRBV5-8
CDR3nt: TGTGCCAGCAGCTTGTGGCAGGGGTACACTGAAGCTTTCTTT
CDR3aa: CASSLWQGYTEAFF

d_gene: TRBD2
j_gene: TRBJ2-1
abundance: NA
v_gene: TRBV2
CDR3nt: TGTGCCAGCAGTGAACAGCGGGGGGCGAATGAGCAGTTCTTC
CDR3aa: CASSEQRGANEQFF

d_gene: NA
j_gene: TRBJ2-2
abundance: NA
v_gene: TRBV3-1/TRBV3-2
CDR3nt: TGTGCCAGCAGCCAACCACTAGCCGGGGAGCTGTTTTTT
CDR3aa: CASSQPLAGELFF

d_gene: NA
j_gene: TRBJ2-5
abundance: few
v_gene: TRBV2
CDR3nt: TGTGCCAGCAGAGTACAGCGAGCTCAAGAGACCCAGTACTTC
CDR3aa: CASRVQRAQETQYF

d_gene: NA
j_gene: TRBJ1-3
abundance: NA
v_gene: TRBV27
CDR3nt: TGTGCCAGCAGTTTACAGGGAATCAGTGGAAACACCATATATTTT
CDR3aa: CASSLQGISGNTIYF

d_gene: NA
j_gene: TRBJ2-2
abundance: NA
v_gene: TRBV11-2
CDR3nt: TGTGCCAGCAGCCCCAGGGTAGCCACCGGGGAGCTGTTTTTT
CDR3aa: CASSPRVATGELFF

d_gene: TRBD1
j_gene: TRBJ1-2
abundance: NA
v_gene: TRBV7-8
CDR3nt: TGTGCCAGCAGCTCTGACAGGGGCTATGGCTACACCTTC
CDR3aa: CASSSDRGYGYTF

d_gene: NA
j_gene: TRBJ1-3
abundance: NA
v_gene: TRBV2
CDR3nt: TGTGCCAGCAGTGAAGATGGCAGGAATGGAAACACCATATATTTT
CDR3aa: CASSEDGRNGNTIYF

d_gene: NA
j_gene: TRBJ1-1
abundance: NA
v_gene: TRBV7-2
CDR3nt: TGTGCCAGCAGCTTCCGGGCAGGGCGCACTGAAGCTTTCTTT
CDR3aa: CASSFRAGRTEAFF

d_gene: NA
j_gene: TRBJ2-1
abundance: NA
v_gene: TRBV5-1
CDR3nt: TGCGCCAGCAGCTTGATTCCAAGCTCCTACAATGAGCAGTTCTTC
CDR3aa: CASSLIPSSYNEQFF

d_gene: NA
j_gene: TRBJ2-1
abundance: NA
v_gene: TRBV18
CDR3nt: TGTGCCAGCTCACCCGCCCAGGGCAGTAGCAACAATGAGCAGTTCTTC
CDR3aa: CASSPAQGSSNNEQFF

d_gene: NA
j_gene: TRBJ1-5
abundance: NA
v_gene: TRBV19
CDR3nt: TGTGCCAGTAGTCCGGCCCCCAATCAGCCCCAGCATTTT
CDR3aa: CASSPAPNQPQHF

d_gene: NA
j_gene: TRBJ1-1
abundance: NA
v_gene: TRBV6-2/TRBV6-3
CDR3nt: TGTGCCAGCAGCCCGGCGGGGGTCAGCACTGAAGCTTTCTTT
CDR3aa: CASSPAGVSTEAFF

d_gene: NA
j_gene: TRBJ2-2
abundance: NA
v_gene: TRBV5-1
CDR3nt: TGCGCCAGCAGCTTGGCACGTGTCACCGGGGAGCTGTTTTTT
CDR3aa: CASSLARVTGELFF

d_gene: NA
j_gene: TRBJ1-1
abundance: NA
v_gene: TRBV5-1
CDR3nt: TGCGCCAGCAGCTTGGAGTCGGGACTGAGGATCGCTGAAGCTTTCTTT
CDR3aa: CASSLESGLRIAEAFF

d_gene: TRBD1
j_gene: TRBJ1-4
abundance: NA
v_gene: TRBV10-3
CDR3nt: TGTGCCATCAGGGCCGGGACAGGGGTAATTGAAAAACTGTTTTTT
CDR3aa: CAIRAGTGVIEKLFF

d_gene: NA
j_gene: TRBJ1-2
abundance: NA
v_gene: TRBV2
CDR3nt: TGTGCCAGCAGTGTCGGTCCTAACTATGGCTACACCTTC
CDR3aa: CASSVGPNYGYTF

d_gene: TRBD1
j_gene: TRBJ2-7
abundance: NA
v_gene: TRBV29-1
CDR3nt: TGCAGCGTCCACGCCGGGACAGACTACGAGCAGTACTTC
CDR3aa: CSVHAGTDYEQYF

d_gene: NA
j_gene: TRBJ1-6
abundance: NA
v_gene: TRBV20-1
CDR3nt: TGCAGTGCTAGTCCTAGAGTAGGGGCCGATTCACCCCTCCACTTT
CDR3aa: CSASPRVGADSPLHF

d_gene: NA
j_gene: TRBJ1-5
abundance: once
v_gene: TRBV18
CDR3nt: TGTGCCAGCTCACCATCTACGGGCAGGGCTAGTCAGCCCCAGCATTTT
CDR3aa: CASSPSTGRASQPQHF

d_gene: NA
j_gene: TRBJ1-2
abundance: NA
v_gene: TRBV6-5
CDR3nt: TGTGCCAGCAGTTCGAACTATGGCTACACCTTC
CDR3aa: CASSSNYGYTF

d_gene: TRBD2
j_gene: TRBJ2-7
abundance: NA
v_gene: TRBV3-1/TRBV3-2
CDR3nt: TGTGCCAGCAGCCCAGGGAGTTTAGCGGGGGGGTACGAGCAGTACTTC
CDR3aa: CASSPGSLAGGYEQYF

d_gene: NA
j_gene: TRBJ1-2
abundance: once
v_gene: TRBV5-1
CDR3nt: TGCGCCAGCAGCTTGGCCCACGGCGCAGGGCTTGGAGGCTACACCTTC
CDR3aa: CASSLAHGAGLGGYTF

d_gene: NA
j_gene: TRBJ1-5
abundance: NA
v_gene: TRBV6-1
CDR3nt: TGTGCCAGCAGTGAATGGGCCGACAATCAGCCCCAGCATTTT
CDR3aa: CASSEWADNQPQHF

d_gene: NA
j_gene: TRBJ1-1
abundance: NA
v_gene: TRBV11-3
CDR3nt: TGTGCCAGCAGCTTAGATGGTCGGACGGGCAGCACTGAAGCTTTCTTT
CDR3aa: CASSLDGRTGSTEAFF

d_gene: TRBD1
j_gene: TRBJ1-5
abundance: NA
v_gene: TRBV9
CDR3nt: TGTGCCAGCAGCGTAGGGGACAGAGGATTCAATCAGCCCCAGCATTTT
CDR3aa: CASSVGDRGFNQPQHF

d_gene: NA
j_gene: TRBJ1-6
abundance: NA
v_gene: TRBV18
CDR3nt: TGTGCCAGCTCACCCCGAGCAGGGTTGAGCTCCTATAATTCACCCCTCCACTTT
CDR3aa: CASSPRAGLSSYNSPLHF

d_gene: NA
j_gene: TRBJ1-6
abundance: NA
v_gene: TRBV3-1/TRBV3-2
CDR3nt: TGTGCCAGCAGCCAAGGTGTTGGCCATTCACCCCTCCACTTT
CDR3aa: CASSQGVGHSPLHF

d_gene: NA
j_gene: TRBJ2-7
abundance: NA
v_gene: TRBV18
CDR3nt: TGTGCCAGCTCACCACGCAACGGGTTTTCCTACGAGCAGTACTTC
CDR3aa: CASSPRNGFSYEQYF

d_gene: NA
j_gene: TRBJ2-3
abundance: NA
v_gene: TRBV27
CDR3nt: TGTGCCAGCAGTTCCCGGCCGGGACCAGGCACAGATACGCAGTATTTT
CDR3aa: CASSSRPGPGTDTQYF

d_gene: NA
j_gene: TRBJ2-3
abundance: NA
v_gene: TRBV7-9
CDR3nt: TGTGCCAGCAGCCCTAGGTGGGAGCCTAGCACAGATACGCAGTATTTT
CDR3aa: CASSPRWEPSTDTQYF

d_gene: TRBD1
j_gene: TRBJ2-7
abundance: NA
v_gene: TRBV4-3
CDR3nt: TGCGCCAGCAGCCAAAGACCGAGGGGACAGGGGACCGAGCAGTACTTC
CDR3aa: CASSQRPRGQGTEQYF

d_gene: NA
j_gene: TRBJ1-1
abundance: NA
v_gene: TRBV10-3
CDR3nt: TGTGCCGCCTCCGGGGGATCAACTGAAGCTTTCTTT
CDR3aa: CAASGGSTEAFF

d_gene: TRBD1
j_gene: TRBJ2-7
abundance: NA
v_gene: TRBV5-1
CDR3nt: TGCGCCAGCAGCTTGGCCCAGGGGGCCTACGAGCAGTACTTC
CDR3aa: CASSLAQGAYEQYF

d_gene: TRBD1
j_gene: TRBJ1-4
abundance: NA
v_gene: TRBV3-1/TRBV3-2
CDR3nt: TGTGCCAGCAGCCAAGTAGGGGGCCGGGAAAAACTGTTTTTT
CDR3aa: CASSQVGGREKLFF

d_gene: NA
j_gene: TRBJ2-2
abundance: NA
v_gene: TRBV5-1
CDR3nt: TGCGCCAGCAGCTTGGAAGACAGGTCCTTCGGGGAGCTGTTTTTT
CDR3aa: CASSLEDRSFGELFF

d_gene: NA
j_gene: TRBJ1-2
abundance: NA
v_gene: TRBV19
CDR3nt: TGTGCCTGTAAGACGGAAAACTATGGCTACACCTTC
CDR3aa: CACKTENYGYTF

d_gene: NA
j_gene: TRBJ2-1
abundance: NA
v_gene: TRBV3-1/TRBV3-2
CDR3nt: TGTGCCAGCTCAGGCTTCAGCTCCTACAATGAGCAGTTCTTC
CDR3aa: CASSGFSSYNEQFF

d_gene: NA
j_gene: TRBJ2-2
abundance: NA
v_gene: TRBV7-9
CDR3nt: TGTGCCAGCAGCCCGACGGACATTCTGAACACCGGGGAGCTGTTTTTT
CDR3aa: CASSPTDILNTGELFF

d_gene: NA
j_gene: TRBJ2-2
abundance: once
v_gene: TRBV12-5
CDR3nt: TGTGCTAGTGGTTCCCCCGGGACTTCTTTAACCGGGGAGCTGTTTTTT
CDR3aa: CASGSPGTSLTGELFF

d_gene: NA
j_gene: TRBJ2-3
abundance: NA
v_gene: TRBV6-6
CDR3nt: TGTGCCAGCAGTTTCTCCTCGGGCCGGGTTGGGGATACGCAGTATTTT
CDR3aa: CASSFSSGRVGDTQYF

d_gene: TRBD1
j_gene: TRBJ2-7
abundance: NA
v_gene: TRBV14
CDR3nt: TGTGCCAGCAGCCTATCAGGGGGACCCTACGAGCAGTACTTC
CDR3aa: CASSLSGGPYEQYF

d_gene: NA
j_gene: TRBJ2-7
abundance: NA
v_gene: TRBV6-5
CDR3nt: TGTGCCAGCAGGAGACTAGTTTCACCCTACGAGCAGTACTTC
CDR3aa: CASRRLVSPYEQYF

d_gene: TRBD2
j_gene: TRBJ2-1
abundance: NA
v_gene: TRBV13
CDR3nt: TGTGCCAGCAGCTTAGCTGGCGGGGGGCGATATGAGCAGTTCTTC
CDR3aa: CASSLAGGGRYEQFF

d_gene: TRBD1
j_gene: TRBJ2-3
abundance: NA
v_gene: TRBV10-3
CDR3nt: TGTGCCATCAGTGGGCAGGGGGCGCACCAAGGCACAGATACGCAGTATTTT
CDR3aa: CAISGQGAHQGTDTQYF

d_gene: NA
j_gene: TRBJ2-7
abundance: few
v_gene: TRBV27
CDR3nt: TGTGCCAGCAGTTTACTGGGAGGAGGGGACGAGCAGTACTTC
CDR3aa: CASSLLGGGDEQYF